The source of this T cell receptor beta chain is a study of T-cell reconstitution after alpha-beta-depleted transplantation in children. Findings and caveats of the study: Expanded clones from the graft, numbering several hundred, reportedly supplied alpha-beta T cells about two months after transplant. By one year post-transplant, T-cell counts and diversity largely arose from T cells that were newly produced. High day-60 TCRbeta diversity in some patients came from surviving recipient T cells and thymic progenitors.

This sample's TCRbeta library carried unique molecular identifier barcodes. Each CDR3 protein gets one entry after TCRdb re-called the PCR reads with MiXCR. The sample lists about 510,000 distinct CDR3 sequences; around 10% were seen once. From germline, CDR1 is MNHEY and CDR2 SMNVEV (reference sequence). V gave up 4 bases and J gave up 3 bases, with 13 bases separating them. The CDR3 has 15 residues. For this clonotype: Antigen unknown.

V and J are TRBV27 and TRBJ1-5; D is unresolved. This specimen was PBMCs, mostly from graft donor cells, taken 180 days after TCRalphabeta/CD19-depleted stem cell transplant. The source is a female patient aged 2-10 years who had a stem cell transplant for aplastic anemia, so the T cells may come from the graft donor. The CDR3 region is CASSSYPFLNQPQHF. The CDR3 DNA reads TGTGCCAGCAGTTCGTACCCCTTTCTCAATCAGCCCCAGCATTTT.